This TCR beta chain is from a study of T-cell memory formation after mild COVID-19. One entry per CDR3 protein, called by TCRdb with MiXCR from the 5' RACE reads. The sample shows over 150,000 distinct CDR3 sequences, 20% to 25% of them seen only once. The CDR3 is made up of 14 amino acids. The trim removed 4 bases at V and 3 bases at J, leaving 4 bases unmatched. Germline V gene sequence: CDR1 MNHEY, CDR2 SVGEGT. The material sequenced was PBMCs or a T cell subset sorted from them (not recorded which). The chain combines TRBV6-2 or TRBV6-3 with TRBJ2-7; 9 positions agree with TRBD2. The clonotype originates from an adult woman who had mild COVID-19 (a few samples of this study predate the infection). Cell type and time point are not known. The CDR3 nucleotides read TGTGCCAGCAGTTGGGGACTAGCAGGCTACGAGCAGTACTTC. It is translated as CASSWGLAGYEQYF.